This passage covers 3 T cell receptor beta chains from one sample sequenced in a study of T cell responses to AZD1222 COVID-19 vaccine. Clones were read by immunoSEQ multiplex PCR, and TCRdb kept only the in-frame ones, dropping some. Here the sample spans 110,000 to 150,000 clones, about 92% being singletons. Sequencing used peripheral blood, obtained on day 0 of AZD1222 vaccination. The receptors here all came from an adult in good health.

The gene calls are TRBV10-3 and TRBJ2-1; 8 bases agree with TRBD1. CDR1 is ENHRY and CDR2 is SYGVKD in the germline V gene. V was pared by 2 bases and J by 15 bases, with 3 bases of the junction left unmatched. The CDR3 runs to 11 residues. The CDR3 DNA reads TGTGCCATCAGTGAGACAGGGGGGCTGTTCTTC. Protein product: CAISETGGLFF.

The V call is TRBV5-1, the J call TRBJ2-5; 13 positions match TRBD2. Trimming at V came to 2 bases and at J to 4 bases, leaving 8 bases not matched to a gene. The CDR3 is 17 residues long. Germline CDR1 SGHRS, CDR2 YFSETQ. The CDR3 sequence is CASSLAPGLAGSETQYF. DNA of the CDR3: TGCGCCAGCAGCTTAGCCCCGGGACTAGCGGGGTCAGAGACCCAGTACTTC. Combining the CDR3 with reference TRBV5-1 and TRBJ2-5 gives the whole variable domain KAGVTQTPRYLIKTRGQQVTLSCSPISGHRSVSWYQQTPGQGLQFLFEYFSETQRNKGNFPGRFSGRQFSNSRSEMNVSTLELGDSALYLCASSLAPGLAGSETQYFGPGTRLLVL.

On this clone: At one end the junction does not follow the germline gene, possibly because of a read error. This sequence joins TRBV7-7 and TRBJ1-1, with D unclear. The CDR3 length is 13 residues. Germline CDR1 and CDR2: SSHAT and FNYEAQ (reference sequence). The CDR3 loop reads CASSLALDTEAFF. The CDR3 nucleotides read TGTGCTAGCAGCTTAGCCTTGGACACTGAAGCTTTCTTT. Drawing the rest from reference TRBV7-7 and TRBJ1-1, the complete variable domain is GAGVSQSPRYKVTKRGQDVTLRCDPISSHATLYWYQQALGQGPEFLTYFNYEAQPDKSGLPSDRFSAERPEGSISTLTIQRTEQRDSAMYRCASSLALDTEAFFGQGTRLTVV.